The 23 T cell receptor beta chains given below trace back to one sample, sequenced in a study of cytomegalovirus exposure and HLA in healthy donors. PCR employed 60 Vbeta and 13 Jbeta primers. TCRdb's table, derived via immunoSEQ multiplex PCR, lists solely in-frame clones and lacks some. The sample lists over 70,000 clones; roughly 76% were seen once. The sequenced sample was PBMCs. The receptor source for this set is a male donor in good health and CMV-seronegative.

The V gene is TRBV14, the J gene TRBJ2-1; 8 bases align to TRBD1. V lost 4 bases to trimming and J lost 5 bases; unmatched junction nucleotides: 10. This CDR3 spans 16 amino acids. Per the germline V gene, CDR1 is SGHDN and CDR2 is FVKESK. CDR3 coding DNA: TGTGCCAGCAGCCGACGACAGGGGCTGAGGGACAATGAGCAGTTCTTC. Its translation is CASSRRQGLRDNEQFF.

The chain has TRBV28 and TRBJ2-7, with D uncertain. The germline V gene encodes CDR1 MDHEN and CDR2 SYDVKM. Deletions cut 3 bases from V and 3 bases from J, with 6 bases between. The CDR3 sequence is 12 residues long. CDR3 residues: CASSLNGYEQYF. In DNA form, the CDR3 reads TGTGCCAGCAGTTTGAACGGCTACGAGCAGTACTTC. The entire variable domain, with the rest obtained from reference TRBV28 and TRBJ2-7, is as follows: DVKVTQSSRYLVKRTGEKVFLECVQDMDHENMFWYRQDPGLGLRLIYFSYDVKMKEKGDIPEGYSVSREKKERFSLILESASTNQTSMYLCASSLNGYEQYFGPGTRLTVT.

The V and J genes are TRBV28 and TRBJ2-5; D might be TRBD1 (6 bases). In germline, CDR1 is MDHEN, CDR2 SYDVKM. V lost 6 bases and J 8 bases, leaving 22 bases between the germline ends. This CDR3 contains 15 residues. DNA of the CDR3: TGTGCCAGCAGCCTGGGGGCTCTTGTAGATACAACCCAGTACTTC. Protein sequence: CASSLGALVDTTQYF.

The V gene is TRBV5-1, the J gene TRBJ1-2, with 10 bases that match TRBD1. The V gene's germline CDR1 is SGHRS and CDR2 YFSETQ. The CDR3 runs 16 residues. The J segment lost 8 bases and the V segment lost 3 bases, leaving 13 bases of the junction unmatched. This chain's CDR3 is CASSSGRTGGLGGYTF. The CDR3 DNA reads TGCGCCAGCAGCTCCGGTCGGACAGGGGGATTGGGGGGCTACACCTTC.

J is TRBJ2-3 and V is TRBV13, with 9 bases aligning to TRBD1. The CDR3 spans 16 residues. J gave up 4 bases and V 3 bases, and 8 bases lay outside the gene matches. The germline CDR1 and CDR2 sequences are PRHDT and FYEKMQ (reference sequence). The CDR3 sequence is CASSFSGTGTPDTQYF. For the CDR3, the DNA is TGTGCCAGCAGCTTCTCCGGGACAGGGACCCCAGATACGCAGTATTTT.

This rearrangement joins TRBV25-1 to TRBJ2-1, with a tentative D call TRBD1 (6 bases). The V and J ends lost 3 bases and 10 bases respectively, with 22 bases between them. Per germline, CDR1 MGHDK and CDR2 SYGVNS. The CDR3 covers 16 residues. Written as DNA, the CDR3 is TGTGCCAGCAGTGATCTGATCTACCGGGACAATAGGGAGCAGTTCTTC. It yields the protein CASSDLIYRDNREQFF. The variable domain in full, completed from reference TRBV25-1 and TRBJ2-1, reads EADIYQTPRYLVIGTGKKITLECSQTMGHDKMYWYQQDPGMELHLIHYSYGVNSTEKGDLSSESTVSRIRTEHFPLTLESARPSHTSQYLCASSDLIYRDNREQFFGPGTRLTVL.

J is TRBJ2-3 and V is TRBV19, with D possibly being TRBD2 (6 bases). Germline V gene lookup returns CDR1 LNHDA and CDR2 SQIVND (reference sequence). Trimming left V 1 base short and J 3 bases short, with 11 bases between. The CDR3 is 15 residues long. CDR3 loop: CASSIGVAGTDTQYF. Here the CDR3 DNA reads TGTGCCAGTAGTATAGGGGTCGCGGGAACAGATACGCAGTATTTT.

The V call is TRBV28, the J call TRBJ1-1; a possible D gene is TRBD1 (6 bases). The CDR3 is made up of 10 amino acids. CDR1 MDHEN and CDR2 SYDVKM come from the germline V gene. Deletions cut 6 bases from V and 8 bases from J, with 7 bases between. CDR3 DNA: TGTGCCAGCAGAGGGGGAGAAGCTTTCTTT. It specifies CASRGGEAFF.

This rearrangement joins TRBV18 to TRBJ2-7, with TRBD2 as a possible D gene (6 bases). The length of the CDR3 is 17 residues. V lost 1 base and J 0 bases, leaving 16 bases between the germline ends. CDR1 and CDR2 (germline): KGHSH, LQKENI. CDR3 in amino acids: CASSPRVSGLDSYEQYF. CDR3 bases: TGTGCCAGCTCACCACGGGTTAGCGGACTTGACTCCTACGAGCAGTACTTC.

The rearrangement joins TRBV6-5 to TRBJ2-3, with 7 bases lining up with TRBD2. Per germline, CDR1 MNHEY and CDR2 SVGAGI. Losses at the gene ends were 6 bases for V and 2 bases for J; bases not matched to a gene: 5. The CDR3 is 14 residues long. The CDR3 bases are TGTGCCAGCAGACTAGCGCCTTCCACAGATACGCAGTATTTT. Residues: CASRLAPSTDTQYF.

The J gene is TRBJ1-5, the V gene TRBV15, with 7 bases identical to TRBD1. The germline V gene has CDR1 LNHNV and CDR2 YYDKDF (reference sequence). Germline trimming cut 0 bases from V and 3 bases from J; bases unmatched to any gene: 2. The CDR3 runs to 15 residues. The CDR3 sequence: CATSRDRGNNQPQHF. The CDR3 coding sequence is TGTGCCACCAGCAGAGACAGGGGGAACAATCAGCCCCAGCATTTT. Based on the CDR3 plus reference TRBV15 and TRBJ1-5, the full variable domain is DAMVIQNPRYQVTQFGKPVTLSCSQTLNHNVMYWYQQKSSQAPKLLFHYYDKDFNNEADTPDNFQSRRPNTSFCFLDIRSPGLGDTAMYLCATSRDRGNNQPQHFGDGTRLSIL.

The CDR3 DNA reads TGTGCCAGCAGCTTAACAGGGAACGGAGAGCAGTACTTC. This codes for CASSLTGNGEQYF. The rearrangement uses TRBV7-9 and TRBJ2-7, with D tentatively TRBD1 (6 bases). Trimming cost V 2 bases and J 7 bases, with 12 bases left between them. This CDR3 is 13 amino acids long. The germline CDR1 and CDR2 sequences are SEHNR and FQNEAQ (reference sequence).

The chain couples TRBV18 to TRBJ1-2; D is undetermined. The CDR3 extends over 13 amino acids. Germline lookup yields CDR1 KGHSH and CDR2 LQKENI. Deletions cut 8 bases from V and 3 bases from J, with 13 bases between. CDR3 DNA sequence: TGTGCCAGCCGGCGGAGGGCAGACTATGGCTACACCTTC. Translation gives CASRRRADYGYTF.

The chain joins TRBV5-1 to TRBJ1-4, with a weak D call TRBD1 (5 bases). Looked up from germline, CDR1 is SGHRS and CDR2 is YFSETQ. Between the trimmed V and J ends, which lost 0 bases and 3 bases, there was a span of 9 bases. The CDR3 is 15 residues long. CDR3 protein: CASSLVGGSNEKLFF. The CDR3 nucleotides are TGCGCCAGCAGCTTGGTGGGGGGTTCTAATGAAAAACTGTTTTTT.

The chain links TRBV4-3 to TRBJ2-3, with D tentatively TRBD1 (6 bases). Germline V gene data show CDR1 as LGHNA and CDR2 as YSLEER. Trimming took 4 bases from V and 2 from J, leaving 10 bases between them. This CDR3 spans 14 amino acids. The CDR3 reads CASSRGQNTDTQYF. CDR3 bases: TGCGCCAGCAGCCGAGGACAGAACACAGATACGCAGTATTTT.

The rearrangement links TRBV5-5 to TRBJ1-5; D call uncertain. The CDR3 loop spans 13 amino acids. From germline, CDR1 is SGHKS and CDR2 YYEKEE (reference sequence). V lost 0 bases and J 6 bases, leaving 7 bases between the germline ends. DNA for the CDR3: TGTGCCAGCAGCTTGGCCAATAGTCAGCCCCAGCATTTT. It is translated as CASSLANSQPQHF.

This chain uses TRBV5-1 with TRBJ2-5; 8 bases align to TRBD1. Germline V gene data show CDR1 as SGHRS and CDR2 as YFSETQ. Trimming cost V 1 base and J 2 bases; bases outside gene matches: 10. This CDR3 contains 17 residues. Here the CDR3 reads CASSLTSSWDRQETQYF. DNA for the CDR3: TGCGCCAGCAGCTTGACATCGTCATGGGACAGGCAAGAGACCCAGTACTTC. Drawing the rest from reference TRBV5-1 and TRBJ2-5, the complete variable domain is KAGVTQTPRYLIKTRGQQVTLSCSPISGHRSVSWYQQTPGQGLQFLFEYFSETQRNKGNFPGRFSGRQFSNSRSEMNVSTLELGDSALYLCASSLTSSWDRQETQYFGPGTRLLVL.

This chain uses TRBV27 with TRBJ2-1, with TRBD2 identical over 8 bases. The CDR3 consists of 15 residues. Unmatched junction bases numbered 3, after V lost 3 bases and J lost 2 bases. Germline CDR1 reads MNHEY; CDR2 reads SMNVEV (reference sequence). This chain's CDR3 is CASSFLRGAYNEQFF. DNA for the CDR3: TGTGCCAGCAGTTTTCTGCGGGGGGCCTACAATGAGCAGTTCTTC.

This clone was counted between two and nine times. The V and J genes are TRBV27 and TRBJ2-3; TRBD1 agrees at 7 bases. The CDR3 contains 14 residues. V was pared by 2 bases and J by 2 bases, with 1 base of the junction left unmatched. Per the germline V gene, CDR1 is MNHEY and CDR2 is SMNVEV (reference sequence). The CDR3 DNA sequence: TGTGCCAGCAGTTTAGGACAGGACACAGATACGCAGTATTTT. Amino acids: CASSLGQDTDTQYF.

This chain links TRBV9 with TRBJ2-1; 8 bases line up with TRBD2. The CDR3 consists of 16 residues. V dropped 3 bases and J dropped 2; count of bases not matched to a gene: 7. CDR1 is SGDLS, CDR2 YYNGEE, per germline. The CDR3 DNA reads as TGTGCCAGCAGCGCATCACTAGCGGTAACCTACAATGAGCAGTTCTTC. Translation: CASSASLAVTYNEQFF.

The chain employs TRBV11-3 and TRBJ2-1; 13 positions match TRBD2. The CDR3 has 18 residues. V dropped 5 bases and J dropped 8; count of bases not matched to a gene: 15. Germline loops: CDR1 SGHNT, CDR2 YENEEA. The CDR3 DNA follows: TGTGCCAGCAGCATGGCTCTAGGGACTAGCGGGATTGGGGATGAGCAGTTCTTC. The encoded protein is CASSMALGTSGIGDEQFF.

This clone has only a few counts. The chain recombines TRBV7-2 with TRBJ2-1, with D possibly TRBD2 on 6 matching bases. Germline V gene sequence: CDR1 SGHTA, CDR2 FQGNSA. This CDR3 spans 14 amino acids. The germline V and J ends were trimmed by 7 bases and 5 bases, with 15 bases remaining between them. The CDR3 sequence: CASNWGSGHNEQFF. The CDR3 region has the DNA TGTGCCAGCAACTGGGGTAGCGGCCACAATGAGCAGTTCTTC. Filled out from reference TRBV7-2 and TRBJ2-1, the complete variable domain reads GAGVSQSPSNKVTEKGKDVELRCDPISGHTALYWYRQSLGQGLEFLIYFQGNSAPDKSGLPSDRFSAERTGGSVSTLTIQRTQQEDSAVYLCASNWGSGHNEQFFGPGTRLTVL.

The rearrangement joins TRBV2 to TRBJ2-7, with a possible D match to TRBD1 (7 bases). Trimming shortened V by 7 bases and J by 1 base, and 26 bases separated the two germline ends. Germline V gene lookup returns CDR1 SNHLY and CDR2 FYNNEI. The CDR3 contains 18 residues. CDR3 sequence: CASTPRLPGGTLSYEQYF. As DNA, the CDR3 is TGTGCCAGCACTCCCCGGTTGCCAGGGGGGACGTTATCCTACGAGCAGTACTTC. Full variable domain (remainder filled in from reference TRBV2 and TRBJ2-7): EPEVTQTPSHQVTQMGQEVILRCVPISNHLYFYWYRQILGQKVEFLVSFYNNEISEKSEIFDDQFSVERPDGSNFTLKIRSTKLEDSAMYFCASTPRLPGGTLSYEQYFGPGTRLTVT.